These T cell receptor beta chains were read from a single sample in a study of T cell responses to AZD1222 COVID-19 vaccine. Some clones are missing from TCRdb's copy, which holds only in-frame ones; the method was immunoSEQ multiplex PCR. The sample consists of 120,000 to 150,000 clones, approximately 90% of them appearing once. The material sequenced was peripheral blood, taken on day 0 of AZD1222 vaccination. The receptors come from an adult in good health. Both conserved end residues are part of each CDR3. A D gene is named only where the DNA matches it firmly. A row's size may be missing; if present it is once, few, many or a size class.

D: NA
size: NA
V: TRBV24-1
J: TRBJ1-5
CDR3: CATSATENQPQHF
DNA: TGTGCCACCAGCGCGACAGAAAATCAGCCCCAGCATTTT

D: TRBD2
size: NA
V: TRBV6-4
J: TRBJ2-2
CDR3: CASSESGGATTGELFF
DNA: TGTGCCAGCAGTGAGTCCGGGGGGGCGACTACCGGGGAGCTGTTTTTT

D: TRBD1
size: NA
V: TRBV5-5
J: TRBJ1-6
CDR3: CASSSGQRDSPLHF
DNA: TGTGCCAGCAGCTCGGGACAGCGGGATTCACCCCTCCACTTT

D: NA
size: once
V: TRBV18
J: TRBJ1-2
CDR3: CASSRTFQSGYTF
DNA: TGTGCCAGCTCACGTACCTTCCAGAGCGGCTACACCTTC

D: NA
size: once
V: TRBV28
J: TRBJ1-5
CDR3: CASGSSQPQHF
DNA: TGTGCCAGCGGGTCTAGTCAGCCCCAGCATTTT

D: NA
size: NA
V: TRBV11-2
J: TRBJ1-3
CDR3: CASSLVGAGAGNTIYF
DNA: TGTGCCAGCAGCTTAGTCGGTGCAGGGGCTGGAAACACCATATATTTT

D: NA
size: NA
V: TRBV9
J: TRBJ1-3
CDR3: CASSVDIGNSGNTIYF
DNA: TGTGCCAGCAGCGTAGATATAGGGAACTCTGGAAACACCATATATTTT

D: NA
size: NA
V: TRBV27
J: TRBJ2-1
CDR3: CASSFVGDYNEQFF
DNA: TGTGCCAGCAGCTTCGTTGGGGACTACAATGAGCAGTTCTTC

D: NA
size: NA
V: TRBV28
J: TRBJ1-1
CDR3: CAGSRALNTEAFF
DNA: TGTGCCGGTTCCAGGGCCTTGAACACTGAAGCTTTCTTT

D: NA
size: NA
V: TRBV7-2
J: TRBJ2-2
CDR3: CASSFLEGGELFF
DNA: TGTGCCAGCAGCTTTTTAGAAGGCGGGGAGCTGTTTTTT

D: NA
size: NA
V: TRBV14
J: TRBJ2-1
CDR3: CARGCGRRTNEQFF
DNA: TGTGCCAGGGGGTGCGGCAGAAGAACCAATGAGCAGTTCTTC

D: TRBD1
size: NA
V: TRBV19
J: TRBJ1-4
CDR3: CAKTGRRLANEKLFF
DNA: TGTGCCAAGACAGGGAGGCGGTTGGCTAATGAAAAACTGTTTTTT

D: NA
size: NA
V: TRBV28
J: TRBJ1-6
CDR3: CASSLLGGGTNSPLHF
DNA: TGTGCCAGCAGTTTACTCGGTGGGGGGACTAATTCACCCCTCCACTTT

D: NA
size: NA
V: TRBV11-2
J: TRBJ2-7
CDR3: CASSLAVPSYEQYF
DNA: TGTGCCAGCAGCTTAGCAGTACCCTCCTACGAGCAGTACTTC

D: NA
size: NA
V: TRBV6-5
J: TRBJ2-1
CDR3: CASSYSMLSPYNEQFF
DNA: TGTGCCAGCAGTTACTCGATGTTGTCCCCCTACAATGAGCAGTTCTTC

D: NA
size: NA
V: TRBV5-4
J: TRBJ2-6
CDR3: CASSWFQDLPGANVLTF
DNA: TGTGCCAGCAGTTGGTTCCAAGATCTGCCTGGGGCCAACGTCCTGACTTTC

D: TRBD1
size: NA
V: TRBV9
J: TRBJ1-2
CDR3: CASSAPGQGAFYGYTF
DNA: TGTGCCAGCAGCGCACCGGGACAGGGGGCCTTCTATGGCTACACCTTC

D: TRBD2
size: NA
V: TRBV9
J: TRBJ2-3
CDR3: CASSVDPGTSDTDTQYF
DNA: TGTGCCAGCAGCGTAGACCCCGGGACTAGCGACACAGATACGCAGTATTTT

D: NA
size: NA
V: TRBV5-6
J: TRBJ1-6
CDR3: CASSLRPGNSPLHF
DNA: TGTGCCAGCAGCTTGAGACCGGGCAATTCACCCCTCCACTTT

D: NA
size: once
V: TRBV6-5
J: TRBJ1-1
CDR3: CAAEGRNTEAFF
DNA: TGTGCCGCAGAAGGACGGAACACTGAAGCTTTCTTT

D: NA
size: NA
V: TRBV11-2
J: TRBJ1-1
CDR3: CASSSAGYTAFF
DNA: TGTGCCAGCAGCTCCGCAGGGTACACGGCTTTCTTT

D: TRBD1
size: NA
V: TRBV5-4
J: TRBJ1-3
CDR3: CASSQGQRSSGNTIYF
DNA: TGTGCCAGCAGCCAGGGACAGCGAAGCTCTGGAAACACCATATATTTT

D: TRBD2
size: NA
V: TRBV11-2
J: TRBJ2-7
CDR3: CASSLLASGRSREYF
DNA: TGTGCCAGCAGCTTATTAGCTAGCGGCAGAAGCCGGGAGTACTTC

D: NA
size: NA
V: TRBV28
J: TRBJ1-5
CDR3: CASMREQPQHF
DNA: TGTGCCAGCATGAGGGAACAGCCCCAGCATTTT

D: NA
size: NA
V: TRBV28
J: TRBJ1-1
CDR3: CASSGRASGNTEAFF
DNA: TGTGCCAGCAGCGGCCGGGCCTCGGGGAACACTGAAGCTTTCTTT

D: NA
size: NA
V: TRBV28
J: TRBJ2-1
CDR3: CASSLKKGLSYNEQFF
DNA: TGTGCCAGCAGCTTAAAAAAGGGACTCTCCTACAATGAGCAGTTCTTC

D: TRBD2
size: NA
V: TRBV28
J: TRBJ2-5
CDR3: CASRKLAGGQETQYF
DNA: TGTGCCAGCAGAAAACTAGCGGGAGGGCAAGAGACCCAGTACTTC

D: TRBD1
size: NA
V: TRBV15
J: TRBJ2-5
CDR3: CATSRGQLETQYF
DNA: TGTGCCACCAGCAGGGGACAGTTAGAGACCCAGTACTTC

D: NA
size: NA
V: TRBV28
J: TRBJ1-4
CDR3: CASSLRRPTNEKLFF
DNA: TGTGCCAGCAGTTTACGCCGGCCAACTAATGAAAAACTGTTTTTT

D: TRBD1
size: NA
V: TRBV6-4
J: TRBJ2-1
CDR3: CASSLGQGVSNEQFF
DNA: TGTGCCAGCAGTTTAGGACAGGGGGTATCAAATGAGCAGTTCTTC

D: TRBD2
size: NA
V: TRBV5-6
J: TRBJ2-7
CDR3: CASSPGFGGRANEQYF
DNA: TGTGCCAGCAGCCCCGGGTTTGGTGGGAGGGCCAACGAGCAGTACTTC

D: TRBD1
size: NA
V: TRBV2
J: TRBJ1-5
CDR3: CASRLRTGANQPQHF
DNA: TGTGCCAGCAGACTCCGGACAGGGGCCAATCAGCCCCAGCATTTT

D: TRBD2
size: NA
V: TRBV6-5
J: TRBJ2-3
CDR3: CASRRGLAETDTQYF
DNA: TGTGCCAGCAGGCGGGGACTAGCGGAAACAGATACGCAGTATTTT

D: TRBD2
size: NA
V: TRBV11-1
J: TRBJ2-3
CDR3: CASKRTSGEITDTQYF
DNA: TGTGCCAGCAAAAGAACTAGCGGGGAGATAACAGATACGCAGTATTTT

D: TRBD1
size: NA
V: TRBV27
J: TRBJ1-5
CDR3: CASSTTGTGGENSNQPQHF
DNA: TGTGCCAGCAGTACTACCGGGACAGGGGGCGAGAATAGCAATCAGCCCCAGCATTTT

D: NA
size: NA
V: TRBV13
J: TRBJ1-3
CDR3: CASSLYLGGGLTNTIYF
DNA: TGTGCCAGCAGCCTTTACCTCGGGGGAGGTTTGACTAACACCATATATTTT

D: TRBD1
size: NA
V: TRBV19
J: TRBJ1-1
CDR3: CASSIGGQGGTEAFF
DNA: TGTGCCAGTAGTATAGGGGGACAGGGGGGCACTGAAGCTTTCTTT

D: NA
size: NA
V: TRBV14
J: TRBJ1-2
CDR3: CASSQVRMWGYTF
DNA: TGTGCCAGCAGCCAAGTCAGGATGTGGGGCTACACCTTC

D: TRBD1
size: NA
V: TRBV6-5
J: TRBJ1-4
CDR3: CASSSTDRDHEKLFF
DNA: TGTGCCAGCAGTTCCACGGACAGGGATCATGAAAAACTGTTTTTT

D: NA
size: NA
V: TRBV10-3
J: TRBJ2-3
CDR3: CAIGPSTDTQYF
DNA: TGTGCCATCGGACCGTCCACAGATACGCAGTATTTT

D: NA
size: NA
V: TRBV5-4
J: TRBJ1-2
CDR3: CASSRPTVSGYTF
DNA: TGTGCCAGCAGCAGGCCTACAGTCTCCGGCTACACCTTC

D: NA
size: NA
V: TRBV7-9
J: TRBJ2-7
CDR3: CASSLGDEQYF
DNA: TGTGCCAGCAGCTTAGGGGACGAGCAGTACTTC

D: TRBD1
size: NA
V: TRBV7-9
J: TRBJ1-1
CDR3: CASSLGQGEAAAFF
DNA: TGTGCCAGCAGCTTGGGACAGGGAGAGGCTGCCGCTTTCTTT

D: TRBD2
size: NA
V: TRBV5-1
J: TRBJ2-1
CDR3: CASSSASGLAHQPNEQFF
DNA: TGCGCCAGCAGCTCAGCATCAGGACTAGCGCATCAACCGAATGAGCAGTTCTTC

D: NA
size: few
V: TRBV7-8
J: TRBJ1-1
CDR3: CASSLFSGTEAFF
DNA: TGTGCCAGCAGCTTATTTTCCGGAACTGAAGCTTTCTTT

D: TRBD2
size: NA
V: TRBV4-2
J: TRBJ2-5
CDR3: CASSQGGGTGETQYF
DNA: TGTGCCAGCAGCCAAGGCGGGGGAACCGGAGAGACCCAGTACTTC

D: TRBD1
size: once
V: TRBV2
J: TRBJ1-1
CDR3: CASSVQGMNTEAFF
DNA: TGTGCCAGCAGTGTACAGGGGATGAACACTGAAGCTTTCTTT

D: NA
size: NA
V: TRBV28
J: TRBJ1-5
CDR3: CASSFRRADYSNQPQHF
DNA: TGTGCCAGCAGCTTCCGCAGGGCCGATTATAGCAATCAGCCCCAGCATTTT

D: TRBD2
size: NA
V: TRBV10-3
J: TRBJ2-5
CDR3: CAISESRVRSGRPPPYF
DNA: TGTGCCATCAGTGAGTCGCGAGTACGTAGCGGGCGACCTCCGCCGTACTTC

D: NA
size: NA
V: TRBV29-1
J: TRBJ2-5
CDR3: CSVEAPDVRETQYF
DNA: TGCAGCGTTGAAGCCCCGGACGTTCGAGAGACCCAGTACTTC

D: NA
size: NA
V: TRBV21-1
J: TRBJ1-5
CDR3: CASPGVQPQHF
DNA: TGTGCCAGCCCAGGGGTTCAGCCCCAGCATTTT

D: NA
size: NA
V: TRBV9
J: TRBJ1-1
CDR3: CASTEGGQNTEAFF
DNA: TGTGCCAGCACCGAAGGGGGACAGAACACTGAAGCTTTCTTT

D: NA
size: NA
V: TRBV11-2
J: TRBJ1-2
CDR3: CASSLDFGVYGYTF
DNA: TGTGCCAGCAGCTTAGATTTTGGTGTCTATGGCTACACCTTC

D: TRBD2
size: NA
V: TRBV28
J: TRBJ2-4
CDR3: CASIKSFGGRGLNIQYF
DNA: TGTGCCAGCATTAAGAGCTTTGGCGGGAGAGGTTTGAACATTCAGTACTTC

D: NA
size: NA
V: TRBV18
J: TRBJ1-5
CDR3: CASSPSGPRQPQHF
DNA: TGTGCCAGCTCACCCTCGGGCCCCAGGCAGCCCCAGCATTTT

D: NA
size: few
V: TRBV5-1
J: TRBJ1-1
CDR3: CASSSEVTGQNTEAFF
DNA: TGCGCCAGCAGCTCGGAGGTGACAGGCCAGAACACTGAAGCTTTCTTT

D: TRBD1
size: once
V: TRBV2
J: TRBJ1-3
CDR3: CASSSGTGSSNTIYF
DNA: TGTGCCAGCAGTTCCGGGACAGGATCATCGAACACCATATATTTT